This TCR beta chain was recorded in a study of blood T cell repertoires in COVID-19. Cohorts were assigned according to the clinical history that participants reported. Germline trimming cut 5 bases from V and 4 bases from J; bases unmatched to any gene: 5. The germline V gene has CDR1 SEHNR and CDR2 FQNEAQ (reference sequence). The CDR3 totals 14 residues. Generated by immunoSEQ multiplex PCR, the TCRdb table keeps only in-frame clones and is missing some. In the table there are under 250,000 clones, roughly 88% of which are singletons. The sequenced sample was PBMCs or T cells enriched from blood (not recorded which). This chain connects TRBV7-9 to TRBJ1-1, with 9 bases that match TRBD1. The clonotype originates from a middle-aged woman who had been exposed to COVID-19. Written as DNA, the CDR3 is TGTGCCAGCAGCGCCCGACAGGGGGTCACTGAAGCTTTCTTT. It encodes CASSARQGVTEAFF.